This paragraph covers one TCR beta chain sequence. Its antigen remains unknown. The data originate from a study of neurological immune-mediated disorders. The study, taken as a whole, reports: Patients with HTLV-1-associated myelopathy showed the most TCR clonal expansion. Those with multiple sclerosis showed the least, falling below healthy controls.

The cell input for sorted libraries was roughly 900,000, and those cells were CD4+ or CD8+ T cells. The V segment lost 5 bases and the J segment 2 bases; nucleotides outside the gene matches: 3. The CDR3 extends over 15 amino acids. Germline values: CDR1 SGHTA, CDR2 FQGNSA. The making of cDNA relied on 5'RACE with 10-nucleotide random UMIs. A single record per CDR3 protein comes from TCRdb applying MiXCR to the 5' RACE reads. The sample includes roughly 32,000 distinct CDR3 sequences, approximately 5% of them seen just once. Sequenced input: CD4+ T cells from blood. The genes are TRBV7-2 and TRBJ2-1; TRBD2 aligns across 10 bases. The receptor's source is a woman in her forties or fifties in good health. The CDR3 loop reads CASSALAGAYNEQFF. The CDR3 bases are TGTGCCAGCAGCGCCCTAGCGGGGGCCTACAATGAGCAGTTCTTC.